Following are 6 T cell receptor beta chains from one sample sequenced in a study of cytomegalovirus exposure and HLA in healthy donors. In the PCR, 60 Vbeta and 13 Jbeta primers were used. Sequencing was performed with immunoSEQ multiplex PCR; in TCRdb, only in-frame clones are kept and a portion is missing. The sample holds around 150,000 clones, 75% to 90% seen once. Sequencing was carried out using PBMCs. All receptors derive from a girl aged 2 to 9 in good health and CMV-seropositive.

This clone was counted a few times. This chain links TRBV29-1 with TRBJ2-3; no definite D call. Germline CDR1 is SQVTM and CDR2 is ANQGSEA. The CDR3 is made up of 12 amino acids. V lost 1 base and J 3 bases, leaving 5 bases between the germline ends. CDR3 sequence: CSVEAGTDTQYF. The CDR3, as DNA: TGCAGCGTTGAAGCCGGGACAGATACGCAGTATTTT.

This clone was found a few times. This chain joins TRBV7-9 and TRBJ2-1; 8 nucleotides agree with TRBD1. Germline V gene lookup returns CDR1 SEHNR and CDR2 FQNEAQ (reference sequence). CDR3 size: 15 residues. V lost 3 bases and J lost 9; bases outside the gene matches: 10. The CDR3 DNA follows: TGTGCCAGCAGCTTCTCCGGGACAGGCCGCAGTGAGCAGTTCTTC. This translates into CASSFSGTGRSEQFF.

The J gene is TRBJ2-5, the V gene TRBV4-1; 10 bases line up with TRBD2. This CDR3 comprises 18 residues. In germline, CDR1 is MGHRA, CDR2 YSYEKL. V lost 4 bases and J lost 5; bases outside the gene matches: 16. CDR3 sequence reads: CASSRKTSGPPWGETQYF. CDR3 DNA sequence: TGCGCCAGCAGCCGTAAGACTAGCGGGCCCCCCTGGGGGGAGACCCAGTACTTC.

The chain couples TRBV10-3 to TRBJ1-2, with a weak D call TRBD1 (5 bases). V gave up 2 bases and J gave up 7 bases, with 14 bases separating them. Germline CDR1 and CDR2: ENHRY and SYGVKD. This CDR3 region has 14 residues. CDR3 sequence reads: CAISEVEGLGGYTF. CDR3 sequence (DNA): TGTGCCATCAGTGAGGTGGAGGGGCTGGGTGGCTACACCTTC.

The chain carries TRBV13 and TRBJ2-3; 10 nucleotides agree with TRBD2. The CDR3 runs to 16 residues. Losses at the gene ends were 7 bases for V and 2 bases for J; bases not matched to a gene: 9. The germline V gene has CDR1 PRHDT and CDR2 FYEKMQ (reference sequence). The CDR3 reads CASTVTGLAVTDTQYF. CDR3 nucleotides: TGTGCCAGCACCGTCACCGGACTAGCGGTCACAGATACGCAGTATTTT.

This chain uses TRBV5-1 with TRBJ2-1, with 7 nucleotides matching TRBD2. V lost 0 bases and J lost 0; bases outside the gene matches: 9. Germline V gene lookup returns CDR1 SGHRS and CDR2 YFSETQ. This CDR3 is built from 18 residues. The CDR3 nucleotides are TGCGCCAGCAGCTTGGGGCCTAGCGGTTGGGGCTCCTACAATGAGCAGTTCTTC. Amino acid sequence: CASSLGPSGWGSYNEQFF.